This T cell receptor beta chain was found in a study of blood T cells in healthy people across ages. The V and J ends lost 6 bases and 2 bases, in that order; junction bases with no gene match: 7. CDR3 length equals 15 residues. This clonotype has a count of ten or more. Together with a sample-barcoded 5' primer, a J-beta primer mix was included in a second PCR lasting about 7 to 11 cycles. TCRdb reprocessed the 5' RACE reads with MiXCR, giving one entry per CDR3 protein. The table records hundreds of thousands of distinct CDR3 sequences, around 26% of them present only once. Material: blood. The sequence was collected from a woman at least 80 years old in good health. The chain joins TRBV12-3 or TRBV12-4 to TRBJ2-7; 10 positions agree with TRBD2. The CDR3 loop reads CASSSWTSGAYEQYF. CDR3 DNA sequence: TGTGCCAGCAGCTCCTGGACTAGCGGAGCCTACGAGCAGTACTTC.